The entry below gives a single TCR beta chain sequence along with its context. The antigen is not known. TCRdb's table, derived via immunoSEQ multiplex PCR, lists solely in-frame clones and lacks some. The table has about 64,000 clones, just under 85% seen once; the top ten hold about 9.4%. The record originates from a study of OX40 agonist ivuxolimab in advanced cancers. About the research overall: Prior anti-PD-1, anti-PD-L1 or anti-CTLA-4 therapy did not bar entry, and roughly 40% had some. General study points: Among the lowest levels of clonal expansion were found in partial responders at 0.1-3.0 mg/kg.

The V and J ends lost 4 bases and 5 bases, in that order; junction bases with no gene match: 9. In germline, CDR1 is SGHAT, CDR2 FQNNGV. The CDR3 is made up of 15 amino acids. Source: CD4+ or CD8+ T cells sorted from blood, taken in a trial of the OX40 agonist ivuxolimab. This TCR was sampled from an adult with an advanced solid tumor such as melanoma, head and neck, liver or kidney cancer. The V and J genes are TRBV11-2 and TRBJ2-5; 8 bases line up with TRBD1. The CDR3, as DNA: TGTGCCAGCAGCTCGGGCCAGGGGGCCGTGGAGACCCAGTACTTC. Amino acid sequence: CASSSGQGAVETQYF.